Included here is one T cell receptor (beta chain) sequence, with context. Profiled with immunoSEQ multiplex PCR; TCRdb holds only in-frame clones, not every one. The sample has about 140,000 clones; 86% are singletons. These data belong to a study of blood T cell repertoires in COVID-19. The CDR3 is 15 amino acids. Trimming removed 4 bases from V and 1 base from J; junction bases left unmatched: 6. Germline CDR1 and CDR2: MNHEY and SVGEGT. The genes are TRBV6-2 or TRBV6-3 and TRBJ2-7; 8 bases agree with TRBD1. The TCR was taken from a man in his forties or fifties who had recovered from COVID-19. The specimen sequenced was PBMCs or T cells enriched from blood (not recorded which). The CDR3 DNA sequence: TGTGCCAGCAGTTGGGGGAGACAGGGGTCCTACGAGCAGTACTTC. Amino acid sequence: CASSWGRQGSYEQYF.